The clone carrying this T cell receptor beta chain was recorded only once. Sequencing used immunoSEQ multiplex PCR; TCRdb keeps in-frame clones, though not all of them. This table holds approximately 160,000 clones, more than 80% found once. The data were taken from a study of blood T cell repertoires in COVID-19. CDR3 length: 16 residues. V dropped 2 bases and J dropped 2 bases, with 17 bases sitting between them. CDR1 and CDR2 from the germline V gene are SGHDT and YYEEEE. V gene TRBV5-6 combines with J gene TRBJ2-7; D gene uncertain. Sequenced input: peripheral blood. This sequence originates from a human donor in a cohort sampled during active COVID-19. The CDR3 nucleotides read TGTGCCAGCAGCTTTCCAGTAAGGCAGGAAACCTACGAGCAGTACTTC. Its translation is CASSFPVRQETYEQYF.